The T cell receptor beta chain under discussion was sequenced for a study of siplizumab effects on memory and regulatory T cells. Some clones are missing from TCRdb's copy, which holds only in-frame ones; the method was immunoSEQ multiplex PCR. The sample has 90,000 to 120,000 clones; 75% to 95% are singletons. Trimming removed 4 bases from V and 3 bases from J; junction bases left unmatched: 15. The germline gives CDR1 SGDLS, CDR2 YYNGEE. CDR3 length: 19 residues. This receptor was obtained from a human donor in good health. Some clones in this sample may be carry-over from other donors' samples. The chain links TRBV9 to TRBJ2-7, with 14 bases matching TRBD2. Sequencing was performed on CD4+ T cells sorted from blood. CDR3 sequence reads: CASSPSAGTSGSTDYEQYF. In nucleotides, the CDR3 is TGTGCCAGCAGCCCTAGTGCCGGGACTAGCGGGAGTACGGACTACGAGCAGTACTTC.